This T cell receptor (beta chain) originates from a study of cytomegalovirus exposure and HLA in healthy donors. The germline CDR1 and CDR2 sequences are MNHEY and SMNVEV (reference sequence). V was pared by 7 bases and J by 2 bases, with 10 bases of the junction left unmatched. CDR3 size: 16 residues. 13 Jbeta primers and 60 Vbeta primers were used for the PCR. This table comes from immunoSEQ multiplex PCR, and its TCRdb copy is limited to in-frame clones, with some not included. Of about 150,000 clones listed, 85% to 90% are singletons. Sequenced sample: PBMCs. This rearrangement joins TRBV27 to TRBJ2-1, with 8 bases aligning to TRBD2. This sequence originates from a young woman in good health and CMV-seronegative. The CDR3 nucleotides read TGTGCCAGCAACTTGGGGGCGGGAGGACCCTACAATGAGCAGTTCTTC. The encoded protein is CASNLGAGGPYNEQFF.